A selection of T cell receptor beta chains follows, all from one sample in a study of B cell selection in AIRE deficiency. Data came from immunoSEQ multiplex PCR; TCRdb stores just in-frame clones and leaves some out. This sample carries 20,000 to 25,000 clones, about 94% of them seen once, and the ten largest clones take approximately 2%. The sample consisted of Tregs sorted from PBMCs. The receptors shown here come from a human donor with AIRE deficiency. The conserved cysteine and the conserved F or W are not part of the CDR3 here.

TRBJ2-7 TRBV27 ASSPRLSSYEQY
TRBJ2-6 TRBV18 ASSPLGRTGANVLT
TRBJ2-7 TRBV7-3 ASSISGTSYEQY
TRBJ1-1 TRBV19 ASSGGSQAF
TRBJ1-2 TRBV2 ASSDRGGPRGYT
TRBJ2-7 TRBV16 ASSPRGYEQY
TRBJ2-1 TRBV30 AWSVKLHEQF
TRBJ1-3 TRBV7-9 ASSFEQGTYGNTIY
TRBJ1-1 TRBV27 ASSLITGLMNTEAF
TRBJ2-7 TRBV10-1 ASSLNQAGGGEQY
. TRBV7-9 ASSFGTQTYEQY
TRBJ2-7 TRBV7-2 ASSPVGRSYEQY
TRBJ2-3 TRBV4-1 ASSQGGSDTQY
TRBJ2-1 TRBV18 ASSPRNRVVGEQF
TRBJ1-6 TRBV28 ASRIDPTNSPLH
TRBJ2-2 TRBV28 ASSFLAGGELF
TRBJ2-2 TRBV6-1 ASSGPAYTTGELF
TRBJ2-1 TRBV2 ASSDPGASGYNEQF
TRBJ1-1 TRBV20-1 RILRGTEAF
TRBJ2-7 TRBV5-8 ASSLEDLSYEQY
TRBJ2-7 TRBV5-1 ASSPHPGVGEQY
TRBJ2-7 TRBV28 ASSFGRQGAYEQY
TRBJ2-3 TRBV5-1 ASSFHSTDTQY
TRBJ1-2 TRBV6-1 ASNRQQGYGYT
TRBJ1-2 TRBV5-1 ASSLVRGSGYT
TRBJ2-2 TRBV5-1 ASSPNPGTGNTGELF
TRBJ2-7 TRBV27 ASSFRPSHEQY
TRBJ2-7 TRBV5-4 ASSLRGTHTYEQY